This T cell receptor (beta chain) derives from a study of T cells in women clearing cervical HPV infection. On the study more broadly: Case blood was drawn when the lesion was first found; control blood after infection became undetectable. Cases' blood sampling followed lesion detection by median about 150 days (90 to 200). HLA type stays a possible confounder, typing being limited. General study points: Repertoire richness, not evenness, was significantly elevated in CIN3+ cases versus controls.

The germline CDR1 and CDR2 sequences are LNHDA and SQIVND (reference sequence). V was shortened by 5 bases and J by 3 bases, with 19 bases between the two germline ends. CDR3 length: 16 amino acids. This table comes from immunoSEQ multiplex PCR, and its TCRdb copy is limited to in-frame clones, with some not included. This listing includes 15,000 or so clones. In terms of frequency, this clone is medium-sized (0.01 to 0.1%). Its antigen remains unidentified. The CDR3 end falls 3 residues outside the read, so it is completed with the germline J gene. This clonotype was sampled from a woman aged 18-70 years with a cervical HPV16 infection that either progressed to CIN3+ or cleared (not recorded which). The rearrangement links TRBV19 to TRBJ1-1; weak D call: TRBD1 (5 bases). The sequencing input was blood buffy coat. The CDR3 region is CASSEYRESRDTEAFF. Incomplete CDR3 DNA: TGTGCCAGTAGTGAATACCGGGAGAGCAGGGACACTGAA.